This is a list of T cell receptor beta chains from one sample in a study of blood T cell repertoires in COVID-19. TCRdb's table, derived via immunoSEQ multiplex PCR, lists solely in-frame clones and lacks some. The sample contains 160,000 or so clones, about 90% of which appear only once. The sequenced material came from peripheral blood. These receptor sequences come from a man aged 60-69 years with acute or convalescent COVID-19. CDR3s include the opening cysteine and the closing phenylalanine or tryptophan. The order of the fields is V gene, D gene, J gene, clone size, CDR3 protein, CDR3 DNA. The D gene is left open where the match is weak. For some rows the clone size is stated as once, few or many, or as a class when expanded; others skip it.

>TRBV11-2|.|TRBJ1-3|.
CASSLGQGPGNTIYF
TGTGCCAGCAGCTTAGGGCAGGGGCCTGGAAACACCATATATTTT
>TRBV13|.|TRBJ1-2|.
CASSLEGGTLGYTF
TGTGCCAGCAGCTTAGAGGGCGGGACCCTGGGCTACACCTTC
>TRBV11-2|TRBD2|TRBJ2-4|.
CASSFIRGGEGGNIQYF
TGTGCCAGCAGCTTTATTCGGGGGGGCGAAGGTGGAAACATTCAGTACTTC
>TRBV4-1|.|TRBJ1-1|.
CASSRTPNVVDEAFF
TGCGCCAGCTCGAGGACACCAAATGTTGTTGATGAAGCTTTCTTT
>TRBV7-9|TRBD2|TRBJ2-2|.
CASSKRLAGNTGELFF
TGTGCCAGCAGCAAAAGACTAGCGGGGAACACCGGGGAGCTGTTTTTT
>TRBV3-1/TRBV3-2|.|TRBJ2-3|.
CASSPDPSSTQYF
TGTGCCAGCAGCCCCGACCCTAGTAGTACGCAGTATTTT
>TRBV20-1|TRBD1|TRBJ1-6|.
CSANDRGRGSPLHF
TGCAGTGCTAATGACAGGGGGCGCGGTTCACCCCTCCACTTT
>TRBV6-5|TRBD1|TRBJ1-3|.
CARKGTGGPQAIYF
TGTGCCAGGAAAGGGACAGGGGGTCCCCAGGCCATATATTTT
>TRBV5-1|TRBD1|TRBJ1-4|few
CASRSSGGPGKLFF
TGCGCCAGCAGGTCCTCAGGGGGCCCTGGAAAACTGTTTTTT
>TRBV24-1|.|TRBJ1-5|.
CATSAQSNQPQHF
TGTGCCACCAGTGCCCAGAGCAATCAGCCCCAGCATTTT
>TRBV5-1|TRBD1|TRBJ1-1|.
CASSWGQSLEAFF
TGCGCCAGCAGCTGGGGACAGTCCCTCGAAGCTTTCTTT
>TRBV2|TRBD1|TRBJ2-1|.
CKSGLQGQGANEQFF
TGTAAATCAGGGCTTCAGGGACAGGGGGCGAATGAGCAGTTCTTC
>TRBV2|.|TRBJ2-7|.
CASKPSSSYEQYF
TGTGCCAGCAAGCCCTCTAGCTCCTACGAGCAGTACTTC
>TRBV7-9|.|TRBJ2-4|.
CASSQAQGGVIQYF
TGTGCCAGCAGCCAAGCACAGGGTGGGGTCATTCAGTACTTC
>TRBV2|.|TRBJ1-1|.
CASSEQNRGTEAFF
TGTGCCAGCAGTGAACAAAACCGGGGAACTGAAGCTTTCTTT
>TRBV9|.|TRBJ1-5|.
CASSAGDPDQPQHF
TGTGCCAGCAGCGCAGGGGATCCCGATCAGCCCCAGCATTTT
>TRBV7-7|TRBD2|TRBJ2-7|.
CASSPRPRGEILEQYF
TGTGCCAGCAGCCCCCGGCCCCGGGGGGAGATTCTGGAGCAGTACTTC
>TRBV19|.|TRBJ1-1|.
CASSIGGLGNTEAFF
TGTGCCAGTAGTATAGGCGGACTGGGGAACACTGAAGCTTTCTTT
>TRBV25-1|TRBD1|TRBJ1-6|.
CASRRQGNSPLHF
TGTGCCAGCCGACGACAGGGGAATTCACCCCTCCACTTT
>TRBV12-3/TRBV12-4|.|TRBJ1-1|.
CASSRSPGTEAFF
TGTGCCAGCAGCCGATCCCCGGGCACTGAAGCTTTCTTT
>TRBV6-2/TRBV6-3|.|TRBJ1-3|.
CASSPADSFSGNTIYF
TGTGCCAGCAGCCCTGCGGATTCTTTCTCTGGAAACACCATATATTTT
>TRBV7-2|.|TRBJ2-1|.
CASSLVGTGQFF
TGTGCCAGCAGCTTAGTGGGTACAGGGCAGTTCTTC
>TRBV3-1/TRBV3-2|.|TRBJ1-1|once
CASSQSFRVTEAFF
TGTGCCAGCAGCCAGTCTTTCAGGGTTACTGAAGCTTTCTTT
>TRBV5-5|TRBD1|TRBJ1-5|.
CASSLTGGRGEPQHF
TGTGCCAGCAGCTTAACAGGGGGCCGGGGAGAGCCCCAGCATTTT
>TRBV5-4|.|TRBJ2-2|.
CASGQAGNTGELFF
TGTGCCAGCGGACAGGCGGGAAACACCGGGGAGCTGTTTTTT
>TRBV24-1|.|TRBJ2-1|.
CATSQGSSYNEQFF
TGTGCCACCAGTCAGGGGAGCTCCTACAATGAGCAGTTCTTC
>TRBV18|TRBD1|TRBJ2-7|few
CASSPTGSPYEQYF
TGTGCCAGCTCTCCGACAGGGAGTCCCTACGAGCAGTACTTC
>TRBV7-8|TRBD1|TRBJ2-1|few
CASSFRGQGAIRSYNEQFF
TGTGCCAGCAGCTTCCGGGGACAGGGGGCAATTAGGTCCTACAATGAGCAGTTCTTC
>TRBV19|TRBD1|TRBJ1-2|.
CASRDSGTGDNYGYTF
TGTGCCAGTAGGGACTCCGGGACAGGAGACAACTATGGCTACACCTTC
>TRBV11-2|.|TRBJ1-1|.
CASSLVGGVNTEAFF
TGTGCCAGCAGCTTAGTTGGCGGGGTGAACACTGAAGCTTTCTTT
>TRBV4-1|TRBD1|TRBJ1-1|.
CASSQGRGSEAFF
TGCGCCAGCAGCCAAGGCAGGGGGTCTGAAGCTTTCTTT
>TRBV11-2|TRBD1|TRBJ1-1|.
CASSLDPGGVTEAFF
TGTGCCAGCAGCTTAGACCCAGGGGGTGTCACTGAAGCTTTCTTT
>TRBV21-1|.|TRBJ1-5|once
CASSENPQGAKVNGQPQHF
TGTGCCAGCAGCGAGAACCCACAGGGGGCCAAGGTTAATGGTCAGCCCCAGCATTTT
>TRBV2|.|TRBJ1-5|.
CASSVAGRGTQHF
TGTGCCAGCAGTGTCGCAGGGCGAGGTACCCAGCATTTT
>TRBV4-1|.|TRBJ1-3|.
CASSDQGSGNTIYF
TGCGCCAGCAGCGACCAGGGTTCTGGAAACACCATATATTTT
>TRBV11-3|TRBD2|TRBJ2-7|.
CASSRGGGTYEQYF
TGTGCCAGCAGTCGCGGGGGAGGGACCTACGAGCAGTACTTC
>TRBV3-1/TRBV3-2|TRBD1|TRBJ1-1|.
CASSQVRDSMNTEAFF
TGTGCCAGCAGCCAAGTCAGGGACAGTATGAACACTGAAGCTTTCTTT
>TRBV19|.|TRBJ1-5|.
CASSISPDSVGNQPQHF
TGTGCCAGTAGTATTAGCCCCGACAGCGTCGGCAATCAGCCCCAGCATTTT
>TRBV24-1|TRBD2|TRBJ2-7|.
CATSDAGARGGYEQYF
TGTGCCACCAGTGACGCCGGGGCGCGGGGGGGATACGAGCAGTACTTC
>TRBV18|TRBD1|TRBJ1-1|.
CASSFTGTGENTEAFF
TGTGCCAGCTCATTCACCGGGACAGGGGAGAACACTGAAGCTTTCTTT
>TRBV5-1|TRBD1|TRBJ1-1|.
CASSYPGQGIAEAFF
TGCGCCAGCAGCTATCCGGGACAGGGGATCGCTGAAGCTTTCTTT
>TRBV5-4|TRBD1|TRBJ2-5|.
CASSLAGTGSETQYF
TGTGCCAGCAGCTTGGCCGGGACAGGGTCAGAGACCCAGTACTTC
>TRBV2|TRBD1|TRBJ2-7|.
CASNLRQGAYEQYF
TGTGCCAGCAATCTTAGGCAGGGGGCATACGAGCAGTACTTC
>TRBV29-1|.|TRBJ1-1|.
CSVAKDFGEAFF
TGCAGCGTCGCAAAGGACTTTGGAGAGGCTTTCTTT
>TRBV7-2|.|TRBJ2-3|.
CASSLTSFADTQYF
TGTGCCAGCAGCCTCACTAGTTTTGCAGATACGCAGTATTTT
>TRBV5-4|.|TRBJ1-1|.
CASSRPGGIEAFF
TGTGCCAGCAGTAGGCCAGGAGGCATTGAAGCTTTCTTT
>TRBV24-1|.|TRBJ2-7|.
CATSVPQGNEQYF
TGTGCCACCAGTGTTCCCCAGGGGAACGAGCAGTACTTC
>TRBV10-3|TRBD1|TRBJ1-6|.
CAISGGQGESPLHF
TGTGCCATCAGTGGGGGACAGGGGGAATCACCCCTCCACTTT
>TRBV2|.|TRBJ1-4|.
CASRPLQGKLFF
TGTGCCAGCAGGCCCCTCCAGGGGAAACTGTTTTTT